Sequencing of this TCR beta chain was carried out in a study of T cell responses to AZD1222 COVID-19 vaccine. Points from the study as a whole: Without day 14 samples, only post-peak T cell repertoires were studied. Dominant at 160-218 and 743-854, vaccine-associated CD4 TCRs also spanned spike. Of spike-specific TCRs, nearly half reportedly target regions left unmutated in variants.

With respect to this clone: The antigen is undetermined.

Sequencing used immunoSEQ multiplex PCR; TCRdb keeps in-frame clones, though not all of them. In the table there are 130,000 or so clones, approximately 90% of which are singletons. The CDR3 sequence is 15 residues long. The ends were cut back, 4 bases at V and 1 base at J, with 12 bases in the middle. Germline-derived CDR1 and CDR2 are MRHNA and SNTAGT. The starting material was peripheral blood, obtained 28 days after the second AZD1222 dose. The receptor comes from an adult who received the AZD1222 COVID-19 vaccine. The chain has TRBV6-4 and TRBJ2-3; D is ambiguous. In nucleotides, the CDR3 is TGTGCCAGCAGTGCTGAGGCCATGGGCACAGATACGCAGTATTTT. It translates to CASSAEAMGTDTQYF.